These 2 T cell receptor beta chains were all obtained from the same sample, sequenced in a study of identifying expanded T cells in peripheral blood. The method was immunoSEQ multiplex PCR; TCRdb's version includes in-frame clones alone and lacks a portion of them. The repertoire has about 58,000 clones, around nine tenths of them found once; the top ten carry roughly 3.5%. Material: blood. These receptors were obtained from a person between 18 and 70 years old in good health.

The chain has TRBV28 and TRBJ1-3; D not resolved. CDR1 is MDHEN, CDR2 SYDVKM, per germline. V was clipped by 9 bases and J by 1 base, with 7 bases between them. The length of the CDR3 is 12 residues. CDR3 nucleotide sequence: TGTGCCAGTAATGAATCTGGAAACACCATATATTTT. Translating gives CASNESGNTIYF.

V gene TRBV10-1 combines with J gene TRBJ2-7; D perhaps matches TRBD1 (6 bases). With 6 bases removed from V and 5 bases from J, the gap between germline ends came to 14 bases. The CDR3 sequence is 13 residues long. Germline loops: CDR1 WNHNN, CDR2 SYGVQD (reference sequence). The CDR3 is CASSMTGGNEQYF. Written as DNA, the CDR3 is TGCGCCAGCAGCATGACAGGAGGTAACGAGCAGTACTTC.